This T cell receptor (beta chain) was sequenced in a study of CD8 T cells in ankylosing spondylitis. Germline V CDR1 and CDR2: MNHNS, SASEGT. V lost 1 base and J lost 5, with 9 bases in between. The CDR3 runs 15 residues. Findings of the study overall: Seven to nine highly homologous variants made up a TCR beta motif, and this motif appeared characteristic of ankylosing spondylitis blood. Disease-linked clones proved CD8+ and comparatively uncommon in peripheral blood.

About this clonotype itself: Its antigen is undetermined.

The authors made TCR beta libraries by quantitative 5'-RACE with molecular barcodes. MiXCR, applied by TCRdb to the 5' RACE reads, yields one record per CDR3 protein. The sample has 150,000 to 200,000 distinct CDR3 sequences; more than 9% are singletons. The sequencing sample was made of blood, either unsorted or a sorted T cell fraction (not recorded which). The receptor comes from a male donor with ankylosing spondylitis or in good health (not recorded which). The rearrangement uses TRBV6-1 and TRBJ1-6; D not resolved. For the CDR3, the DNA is TGTGCCAGCAGTGAAGAATGGCCCCATAATTCACCCCTCCACTTT. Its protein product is CASSEEWPHNSPLHF.